A selection of T cell receptor beta chains follows, all from one sample in a study of read filtering for tumor transcriptome and immune sequencing. Each CDR3 protein gets one entry after TCRdb re-called the reads with MiXCR. The data hold around 65,000 distinct CDR3 sequences, with about a fifth observed a single time. Sequences were obtained from a population of CD138-negative cells sorted from bone marrow. These receptors were obtained from a donor older than 35 with multiple myeloma. CDR3s include the opening cysteine and the closing phenylalanine or tryptophan. D genes are given only for firm matches. Clone size, where shown, is once, few, many, or a class for clones that have expanded.

>many|TRBJ1-1|TRBV25-1|.
CASIPPGFKSGAFF
TGTGCCAGCATCCCCCCAGGTTTCAAAAGTGGCGCTTTCTTT
>many|TRBJ2-5|TRBV5-1|.
CASSLGLPQETQYF
TGCGCCAGCAGCTTGGGACTGCCACAAGAGACCCAGTACTTC
>few|TRBJ1-2|TRBV7-9|TRBD1
CASSPRDRGTYGYTF
TGTGCCAGCAGCCCCCGGGACAGGGGGACCTATGGCTACACCTTC
>.|TRBJ1-5|TRBV12-5|.
CASGGLGVQPQHF
TGTGCTAGTGGCGGACTGGGGGTTCAGCCCCAGCATTTT
>.|TRBJ2-1|TRBV20-1|TRBD2
CSARLRRGANNEQFF
TGCAGTGCTAGACTTAGGCGGGGGGCAAACAATGAGCAGTTCTTC
>.|TRBJ2-7|TRBV20-1|.
CSAYSYEQYF
TGCAGTGCTTACTCCTACGAGCAGTACTTC
>many|TRBJ2-2|TRBV9|TRBD1
CASSVVDRGAGELFF
TGTGCCAGCAGCGTAGTCGACAGGGGGGCCGGGGAGCTGTTTTTT
>many|TRBJ2-2|TRBV10-3|TRBD2
CAISEKGLAGANTGELFF
TGTGCCATCAGTGAGAAAGGACTAGCGGGAGCGAACACCGGGGAGCTGTTTTTT
>many|TRBJ2-5|TRBV29-1|.
CSVVGGGRETQYF
TGCAGCGTCGTAGGGGGAGGAAGGGAGACCCAGTACTTC
>.|TRBJ2-5|TRBV5-1|.
CASSLFNQQATQYF
TGCGCCAGCAGCTTGTTCAACCAGCAAGCGACCCAGTACTTC
>.|TRBJ2-5|TRBV18|.
CASSPGRDAGRGTQYF
TGTGCCAGCTCTCCCGGACGGGACGCCGGAAGGGGGACCCAGTACTTC
>many|TRBJ2-1|TRBV6-5|.
CASSYVQSSYNEQFF
TGTGCCAGCAGTTACGTTCAGAGCTCCTACAATGAGCAGTTCTTC
>many|TRBJ2-5|TRBV7-9|.
CASSLLASSETQYF
TGTGCCAGCAGCTTATTGGCTAGTAGCGAGACCCAGTACTTC
>many|TRBJ1-1|TRBV20-1|.
CSFSPPPAGAFF
TGCAGTTTCTCCCCCCCGCCGGCGGGAGCTTTCTTT
>.|TRBJ2-3|TRBV20-1|TRBD2
CSCGGAEDTQYF
TGCAGTTGCGGGGGGGCCGAAGATACGCAGTATTTT
>many|TRBJ1-4|TRBV5-1|.
CASSLSGDGREKLFF
TGCGCCAGCAGCCTCTCAGGGGATGGAAGAGAAAAACTGTTTTTT
>.|TRBJ2-1|TRBV7-9|TRBD1
CASSAGGSSNEQFF
TGTGCCAGCAGCGCAGGGGGCTCCAGCAATGAACAGTTCTTC
>.|TRBJ2-5|TRBV4-1|TRBD1
CASSHIRDSKETQYF
TGCGCCAGCAGCCATATCCGGGACAGCAAAGAGACCCAGTACTTC
>many|TRBJ1-6|TRBV30|.
CAWRPGNNSPLHF
TGTGCCTGGCGTCCGGGGAATAATTCACCCCTCCACTTT
>many|TRBJ1-1|TRBV7-2|.
CASSPRSGRNTEAFF
TGTGCCAGCAGCCCACGATCAGGACGGAACACTGAAGCTTTCTTT
>many|TRBJ2-2|TRBV7-9|TRBD2
CASSPGAGSNTGELFF
TGTGCCAGCAGCCCTGGAGCGGGATCGAACACCGGGGAGCTGTTTTTT
>many|TRBJ2-7|TRBV3-1|.
CASSLAVAYEQYF
TGTGCCAGCAGCCTAGCCGTGGCCTACGAGCAGTACTTC
>.|TRBJ1-5|TRBV19|TRBD1
CASSAPGQGNRPQHF
TGTGCCAGTAGTGCCCCGGGACAGGGGAACCGGCCCCAGCATTTT
>.|TRBJ2-5|TRBV9|TRBD2
CASSDQTSEQETQYF
TGTGCCAGCAGCGACCAGACTAGCGAACAAGAGACCCAGTACTTC
>many|TRBJ1-1|TRBV20-1|.
CSAPSSYTEAFF
TGCAGTGCACCGTCCAGTTACACTGAAGCTTTCTTT
>.|TRBJ1-5|TRBV7-2|.
CASSLGRYNQPQHF
TGTGCCAGCAGCTTAGGCAGATACAATCAGCCCCAGCATTTT
>many|TRBJ2-5|TRBV5-1|TRBD1
CASSTGQVQETQYF
TGCGCCAGCAGCACCGGACAGGTCCAAGAGACCCAGTACTTC
>.|TRBJ2-1|TRBV29-1|TRBD1
CSTTGGSVRNEQFF
TGCAGCACGACAGGGGGTTCGGTCCGGAATGAGCAGTTCTTC
>many|TRBJ1-1|TRBV5-1|TRBD1
CASSDDRDRTEAFF
TGCGCCAGCAGTGATGACAGGGACCGCACTGAAGCTTTCTTT
>many|TRBJ2-3|TRBV7-3|.
CASSLTRDWAQYF
TGTGCCAGCAGCTTAACGAGGGACTGGGCGCAGTATTTT
>many|TRBJ1-1|TRBV29-1|.
CSWGGRTEAFF
TGCAGCTGGGGGGGCAGAACTGAAGCTTTCTTT
>.|TRBJ2-7|TRBV9|TRBD1
CASSAGQGAWEQYF
TGTGCCAGCAGCGCAGGACAGGGGGCTTGGGAGCAGTACTTC
>many|TRBJ2-6|TRBV19|.
CASSIGQGVSGANVLTF
TGTGCCAGTAGTATAGGGCAGGGCGTCTCTGGGGCCAACGTCCTGACTTTC
>many|TRBJ1-5|TRBV6-5|.
CASSYSSGRAGNQPQHF
TGTGCCAGCAGTTACTCCTCGGGCAGGGCTGGCAATCAGCCCCAGCATTTT
>many|TRBJ1-1|TRBV20-1|.
CSASPGLNTEAFF
TGCAGTGCCAGCCCAGGTCTGAACACTGAAGCTTTCTTT
>few|TRBJ2-7|TRBV6-5|TRBD2
CASSLNRLAGGSEQYF
TGTGCCAGCAGTCTCAATCGACTAGCGGGGGGATCCGAGCAGTACTTC